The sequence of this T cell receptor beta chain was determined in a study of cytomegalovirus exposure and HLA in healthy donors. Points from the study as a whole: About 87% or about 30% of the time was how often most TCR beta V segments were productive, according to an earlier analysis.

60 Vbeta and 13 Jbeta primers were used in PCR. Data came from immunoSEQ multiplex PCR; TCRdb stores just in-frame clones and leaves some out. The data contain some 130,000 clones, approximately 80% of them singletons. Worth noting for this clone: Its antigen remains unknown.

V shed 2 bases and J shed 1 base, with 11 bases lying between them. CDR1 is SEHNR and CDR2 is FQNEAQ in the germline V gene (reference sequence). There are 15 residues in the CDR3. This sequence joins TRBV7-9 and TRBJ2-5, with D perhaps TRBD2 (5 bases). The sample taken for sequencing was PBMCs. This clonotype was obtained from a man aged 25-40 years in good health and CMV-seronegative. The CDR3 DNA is TGTGCCAGCAGCTTACACGCTAGCTTCCAAGAGACCCAGTACTTC. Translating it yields CASSLHASFQETQYF.